Below, 5 T cell receptor beta chains from the same sample are listed, as sequenced in a study of T cell responses to AZD1222 COVID-19 vaccine. Sequenced by immunoSEQ multiplex PCR; TCRdb stores in-frame clones only, minus some. The table has fewer than 250,000 clones, 85% to 95% seen once. The sequencing here drew on peripheral blood, taken on day 0 of MenACWY control vaccination. Receptors originate from an adult in good health.

This chain connects TRBV19 to TRBJ1-2, with TRBD1 identical over 9 bases. This CDR3 is 14 amino acids long. Germline V CDR1 and CDR2: LNHDA, SQIVND (reference sequence). V lost 9 bases and J lost 6; bases outside the gene matches: 11. The CDR3 loop reads CASLVQGARDGYTF. CDR3 nucleotides: TGTGCCAGCCTGGTACAGGGGGCGCGGGATGGCTACACCTTC.

This chain connects TRBV30 to TRBJ1-5; weak D call: TRBD1 (5 bases). Between the trimmed V and J ends, which lost 5 bases and 9 bases, there was a span of 23 bases. CDR1 is GTSNPN and CDR2 is SVGIG in the germline V gene (reference sequence). The CDR3 contains 15 residues. The CDR3 sequence is CAWSYLGPLGGPQHF. The CDR3 DNA is TGTGCCTGGTCCTATTTGGGGCCACTTGGGGGGCCCCAGCATTTT.

The chain's CDR3 is CASSQPPNTEAFF. In nucleotides, the CDR3 is TGTGCCAGCAGCCAACCGCCTAACACTGAAGCTTTCTTT. The rearrangement joins TRBV3-1 (or the pseudogene TRBV3-2) to TRBJ1-1; D is unresolved. Germline V gene sequence: CDR1 LGHDT, CDR2 YNNKEL (reference sequence). The CDR3 is 13 residues long. The V end lost 2 bases, the J end lost 2 bases, and 6 bases lay between the germline ends.

V usage is TRBV28 and J usage is TRBJ1-2, with D perhaps TRBD1 (5 bases). CDR1 MDHEN and CDR2 SYDVKM come from the germline V gene. The V gene lost 3 bases and the J gene lost 7 bases, with 9 bases spanning the gap. The CDR3 loop spans 12 amino acids. CDR3 region: CASSLAGVGYTF. CDR3 nucleotides: TGTGCCAGCAGTTTGGCGGGGGTTGGCTACACCTTC.

This sequence joins TRBV3-1 (or the pseudogene TRBV3-2) and TRBJ1-3; unclear D gene. The CDR3 totals 14 residues. Between the trimmed V and J ends, which lost 1 base and 4 bases, there was a span of 8 bases. Germline V gives CDR1 LGHDT, CDR2 YNNKEL (reference sequence). CDR3: CASSQVVGGNTIYF. CDR3 nucleotides: TGTGCCAGCAGCCAAGTCGTGGGGGGAAACACCATATATTTT.